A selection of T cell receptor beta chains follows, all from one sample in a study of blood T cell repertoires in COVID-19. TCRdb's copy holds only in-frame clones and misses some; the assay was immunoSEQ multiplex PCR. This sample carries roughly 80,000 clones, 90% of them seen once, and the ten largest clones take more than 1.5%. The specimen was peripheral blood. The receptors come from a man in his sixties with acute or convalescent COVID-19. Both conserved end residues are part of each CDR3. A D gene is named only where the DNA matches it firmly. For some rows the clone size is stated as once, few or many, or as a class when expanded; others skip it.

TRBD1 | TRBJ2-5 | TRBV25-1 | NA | CASRTGGEGETQYF | TGTGCCAGCAGGACAGGGGGCGAGGGTGAGACCCAGTACTTC
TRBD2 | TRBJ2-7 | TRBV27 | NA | CASRGTSGRGEQYF | TGTGCCAGCAGAGGGACTAGCGGGAGAGGAGAGCAGTACTTC
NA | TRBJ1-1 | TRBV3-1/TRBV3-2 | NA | CASSQGRLGVAFF | TGTGCCAGCAGCCAAGGTCGGCTAGGGGTGGCTTTCTTT
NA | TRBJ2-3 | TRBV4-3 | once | CASSQEARAGGSTDTQYF | TGCGCCAGCAGCCAAGAAGCCAGAGCGGGCGGTAGCACAGATACGCAGTATTTT
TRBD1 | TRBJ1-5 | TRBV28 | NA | CASSQGARNQPQHF | TGTGCCAGCAGTCAGGGGGCGCGCAATCAGCCCCAGCATTTT
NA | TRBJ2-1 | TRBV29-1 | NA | CSVTESTGDNEQFF | TGCAGCGTTACGGAGAGTACTGGCGACAATGAGCAGTTCTTC
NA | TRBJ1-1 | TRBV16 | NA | CASSPLGPNTEAFF | TGTGCCAGCAGCCCCTTGGGGCCGAACACTGAAGCTTTCTTT
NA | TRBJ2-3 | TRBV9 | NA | CASSPGGTQYF | TGTGCCAGCAGCCCCGGGGGTACGCAGTATTTT
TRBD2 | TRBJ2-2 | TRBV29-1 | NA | CSALAGGVAGELFF | TGCAGCGCGCTAGCGGGGGGGGTGGCCGGGGAGCTGTTTTTT
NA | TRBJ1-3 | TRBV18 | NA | CASSFGGRYSGNTIYF | TGTGCCAGCTCATTCGGCGGAAGATACTCTGGAAACACCATATATTTT
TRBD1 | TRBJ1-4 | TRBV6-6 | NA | CASSWGTGAGEKLFF | TGTGCCAGCAGTTGGGGGACAGGGGCAGGTGAAAAACTGTTTTTT
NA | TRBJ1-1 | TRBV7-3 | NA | CASSLNGGELNTEAFF | TGTGCCAGCAGCCTAAATGGGGGCGAACTGAACACTGAAGCTTTCTTT
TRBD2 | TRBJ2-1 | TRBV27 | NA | CASSFQAGANEQFF | TGTGCCAGCAGTTTTCAAGCGGGAGCCAATGAGCAGTTCTTC
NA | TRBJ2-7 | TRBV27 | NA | CASSSSLQGFGQYF | TGTGCCAGCAGTTCGAGCCTACAGGGCTTCGGGCAGTACTTC
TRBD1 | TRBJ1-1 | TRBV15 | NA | CATSRDRLRGTEAFF | TGTGCCACCAGCAGGGACAGGTTGCGTGGCACTGAAGCTTTCTTT
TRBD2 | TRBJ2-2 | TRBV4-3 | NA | CASSQGIAGGSGGELFF | TGCGCCAGCAGCCAAGGGATAGCGGGAGGAAGTGGCGGGGAGCTGTTTTTT
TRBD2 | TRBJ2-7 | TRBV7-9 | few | CASSKLALPYEQYF | TGTGCCAGCAGCAAACTAGCGTTACCCTACGAGCAGTACTTC
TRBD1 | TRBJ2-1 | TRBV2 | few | CASSNDRVFSNEQFF | TGTGCCAGCAGTAACGACAGGGTGTTCAGCAATGAGCAGTTCTTC
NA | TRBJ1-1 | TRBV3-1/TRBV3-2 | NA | CASSLNRVNTEAFF | TGTGCCAGCAGCTTAAACAGGGTGAACACTGAAGCTTTCTTT
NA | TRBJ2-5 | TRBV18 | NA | CASSSGSGETQYF | TGTGCCAGCTCTTCCGGGTCGGGGGAGACCCAGTACTTC
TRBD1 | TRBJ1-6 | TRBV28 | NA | CASSSTGGNSPLHF | TGTGCCAGCAGTTCGACAGGGGGCAATTCACCCCTCCACTTT
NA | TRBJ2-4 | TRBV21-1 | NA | CASSKVSGLAGGTKNIQYF | TGTGCCAGCAGCAAAGTGTCGGGACTAGCGGGAGGGACCAAAAACATTCAGTACTTC
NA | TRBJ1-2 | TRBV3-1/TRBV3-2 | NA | CASSPNSYPEVYGYTF | TGTGCCAGCAGCCCCAATTCCTACCCGGAGGTTTATGGCTACACCTTC
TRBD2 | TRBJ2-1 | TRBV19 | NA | CATGGGRARNEQFF | TGTGCCACCGGTGGTGGGAGGGCCCGCAATGAGCAGTTCTTC
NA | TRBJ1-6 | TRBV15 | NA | CATSRDVIQGSSPLHF | TGTGCCACCAGCAGAGATGTCATTCAGGGCAGTTCACCCCTCCACTTT
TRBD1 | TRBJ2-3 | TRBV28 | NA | CASSPTGTGYTDTQYF | TGTGCCAGCAGTCCGACCGGGACAGGGTACACAGATACGCAGTATTTT
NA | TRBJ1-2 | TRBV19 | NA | CASKFDYGYTF | TGTGCCAGTAAATTCGACTATGGCTACACCTTC
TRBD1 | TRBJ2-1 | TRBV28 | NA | CASSPPDRGENEQFF | TGTGCCAGCAGTCCCCCGGACAGGGGTGAGAATGAGCAGTTCTTC
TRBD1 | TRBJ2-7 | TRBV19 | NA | CASSPGTVPYEQYF | TGTGCCAGTAGTCCCGGGACAGTGCCCTACGAGCAGTACTTC
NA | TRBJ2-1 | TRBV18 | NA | CASSPGQASYNEQFF | TGTGCCAGCTCACCGGGGCAGGCCTCCTACAATGAGCAGTTCTTC
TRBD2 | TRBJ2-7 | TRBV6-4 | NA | CASRIKRETRGQYF | TGTGCCAGCAGGATAAAGCGGGAAACGCGAGGGCAGTACTTC
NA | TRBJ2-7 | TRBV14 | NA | CASSHGWRGPGGEQYF | TGTGCCAGCAGCCACGGATGGCGGGGACCTGGGGGAGAGCAGTACTTC
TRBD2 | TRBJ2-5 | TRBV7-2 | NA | CASRQGVYREGPRETQYF | TGTGCCAGCAGACAAGGGGTTTATCGGGAGGGCCCGAGGGAGACCCAGTACTTC
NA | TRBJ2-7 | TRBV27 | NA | CASSLVAGAMHEQYF | TGTGCCAGCAGTTTAGTGGCAGGGGCGATGCACGAGCAGTACTTC
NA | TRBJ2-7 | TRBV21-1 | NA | CASSKKYRLEVAGGLPILYEQYF | TGTGCCAGCAGCAAAAAATACCGACTTGAGGTAGCGGGAGGCCTCCCTATCCTCTACGAGCAGTACTTC
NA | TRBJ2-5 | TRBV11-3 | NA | CASSLDSVGAETQYF | TGTGCCAGCAGCTTAGATTCGGTTGGGGCAGAGACCCAGTACTTC
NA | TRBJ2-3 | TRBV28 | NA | CASSSGSYSTDTQYF | TGTGCCAGCAGTTCAGGGTCCTATAGCACAGATACGCAGTATTTT
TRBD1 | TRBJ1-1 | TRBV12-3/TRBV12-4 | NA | CASRVGQITEAFF | TGTGCCAGCAGGGTGGGACAGATCACTGAAGCTTTCTTT
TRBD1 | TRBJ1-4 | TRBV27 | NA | CASSSDRGETNEKLFF | TGTGCCAGCAGTTCCGACAGGGGTGAAACTAATGAAAAACTGTTTTTT
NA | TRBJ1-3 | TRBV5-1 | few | CASSVDGGSGNTIYF | TGCGCCAGCAGCGTGGACGGGGGCTCTGGAAACACCATATATTTT
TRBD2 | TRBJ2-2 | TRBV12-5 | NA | CASGPAFAGESTGELFF | TGTGCTAGTGGTCCTGCTTTTGCGGGAGAATCCACCGGGGAGCTGTTTTTT
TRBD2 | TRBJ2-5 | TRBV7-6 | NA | CASSPRLAGSPLGETQYF | TGTGCCAGCAGCCCAAGACTAGCGGGATCCCCTCTGGGAGAGACCCAGTACTTC
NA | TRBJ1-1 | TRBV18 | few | CASSPRGGNTEAFF | TGTGCCAGCTCACCCAGGGGTGGGAACACTGAAGCTTTCTTT
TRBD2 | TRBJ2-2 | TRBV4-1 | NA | CASSTSVGTGELFF | TGCGCCAGCAGTACTAGCGTGGGCACCGGGGAGCTGTTTTTT
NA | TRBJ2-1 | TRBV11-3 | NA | CASSSRDSSYNEQFF | TGTGCCAGCAGCTCCCGGGACTCCTCCTACAATGAGCAGTTCTTC
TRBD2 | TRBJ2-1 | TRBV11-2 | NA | CASTLGLAGGNEQFF | TGTGCCAGCACCCTGGGACTAGCGGGAGGGAATGAGCAGTTCTTC
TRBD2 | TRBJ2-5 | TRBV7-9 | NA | CASSSRTSGTGETQYF | TGTGCCAGCAGCTCTAGGACTAGCGGGACGGGGGAGACCCAGTACTTC
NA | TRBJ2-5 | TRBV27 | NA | CASSLPSTGKETQYF | TGTGCCAGCAGTTTGCCGTCGACAGGCAAAGAGACCCAGTACTTC
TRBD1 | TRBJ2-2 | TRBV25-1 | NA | CASSAATGGPGELFF | TGTGCCAGCAGCGCAGCGACAGGGGGCCCCGGGGAGCTGTTTTTT
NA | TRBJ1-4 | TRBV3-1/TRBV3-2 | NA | CASSQDAVRGKNEKLFF | TGTGCCAGCAGCCAAGATGCCGTGAGGGGGAAGAATGAAAAACTGTTTTTT